Listed below are T cell receptor beta chains from one sample, sequenced in a study of shared clonotypes between healthy human individuals. The protocol was immunoSEQ multiplex PCR, while the TCRdb copy is restricted to in-frame clones and leaves out a portion. Of fewer than 1.6 million clones listed, just under 99% are singletons. The sample taken for sequencing was naive CD4+ T cells sorted from blood. Every receptor here comes from a man aged 25 to 40 in good health. The CDR3 runs from the conserved cysteine through the conserved F or W. D genes are given only for firm matches. Only some rows state a clone size, as once, few, many or a class for expanded clones.

j_gene,abundance,len,d_gene,v_gene,CDR3aa,CDR3nt
TRBJ1-1,NA,14,NA,TRBV27,CASRPQGPVTEAFF,TGTGCCAGCAGACCTCAGGGGCCGGTCACTGAAGCTTTCTTT
TRBJ2-7,once,17,TRBD2,TRBV10-1,CASSESPGLAGVDEQYF,TGCGCCAGCAGTGAGTCTCCGGGACTAGCGGGAGTGGATGAGCAGTACTTC
TRBJ2-1,NA,13,TRBD1,TRBV10-3,CAILGQGLGEQFF,TGTGCCATCCTAGGACAGGGGCTGGGTGAGCAGTTCTTC
TRBJ2-7,once,13,NA,TRBV5-1,CASSFNADYEQYF,TGCGCCAGCAGCTTTAACGCAGACTACGAGCAGTACTTC
TRBJ2-1,once,12,NA,TRBV13,CASSQEYNEQFF,TGTGCCAGCAGCCAGGAGTACAATGAGCAGTTCTTC
TRBJ2-1,NA,15,TRBD2,TRBV9,CASSPHGTSSDEQFF,TGTGCCAGCAGCCCCCACGGGACTAGTTCAGATGAGCAGTTCTTC
TRBJ2-5,NA,15,TRBD2,TRBV27,CASRGGLAWEETQYF,TGTGCCAGCAGGGGGGGACTAGCCTGGGAAGAGACCCAGTACTTC
TRBJ2-7,NA,14,NA,TRBV7-9,CASSLAGPGYEQYF,TGTGCCAGCAGCTTAGCCGGACCGGGCTACGAGCAGTACTTC
TRBJ2-7,NA,16,TRBD1,TRBV4-1,CASSQVIRDSSYEQYF,TGCGCCAGCAGCCAAGTTATCCGGGACAGTTCCTACGAGCAGTACTTC
TRBJ1-3,NA,17,TRBD1,TRBV5-1,CASSSHRGLRGSDTIYF,TGCGCCAGCAGCTCTCACAGGGGGCTCAGGGGCTCGGACACCATATATTTT
TRBJ2-7,NA,12,TRBD2,TRBV6-1,CASKREFYEQYF,TGTGCCAGCAAGCGGGAGTTCTACGAGCAGTACTTC
TRBJ2-1,NA,15,TRBD2,TRBV9,CASSPSSGRANEQFF,TGTGCCAGCAGCCCTAGTAGCGGGAGGGCCAATGAGCAGTTCTTC
TRBJ2-7,NA,13,NA,TRBV11-2,CASSLESPGRQYF,TGTGCCAGCAGCTTAGAAAGTCCGGGGAGGCAGTACTTC
TRBJ1-5,NA,18,TRBD1,TRBV7-2,CASRTTGTGVRSNQPQHF,TGTGCCAGCAGAACTACCGGGACAGGGGTCCGTAGCAATCAGCCCCAGCATTTT
TRBJ1-5,once,15,NA,TRBV19,CASSIGQAINQPQHF,TGTGCCAGTAGTATAGGTCAGGCGATCAATCAGCCCCAGCATTTT
TRBJ1-3,NA,14,NA,TRBV7-3,CASSPTGPGNTIYF,TGTGCCAGCAGCCCAACAGGGCCTGGAAACACCATATATTTT
TRBJ2-7,NA,15,NA,TRBV7-2,CASSLTRTVPYEQYF,TGTGCCAGCAGCTTAACGAGGACAGTGCCCTACGAGCAGTACTTC
TRBJ1-2,NA,14,NA,TRBV6-5,CASSYSRVGVGYTF,TGTGCCAGCAGTTACTCGAGAGTTGGAGTCGGCTACACCTTC
TRBJ1-4,once,12,NA,TRBV29-1,CSVLVLGAKLFF,TGCAGCGTTTTGGTCCTCGGGGCAAAACTGTTTTTT
TRBJ1-5,NA,14,NA,TRBV30,CAWSVGGLGQPQHF,TGTGCCTGGAGTGTGGGGGGTTTGGGTCAGCCCCAGCATTTT
TRBJ1-4,NA,13,NA,TRBV6-1,CASRTGRNEKLFF,TGTGCCAGCAGGACAGGTAGAAATGAAAAACTGTTTTTT
TRBJ1-4,NA,14,TRBD1,TRBV7-2,CASSLEGADEKLFF,TGTGCCAGCAGCTTAGAGGGGGCGGATGAAAAACTGTTTTTT
TRBJ1-2,NA,15,NA,TRBV9,CASSATGTVLYGYTF,TGTGCCAGCAGCGCGACCGGGACGGTCCTCTATGGCTACACCTTC
TRBJ2-1,NA,14,NA,TRBV14,CASSQDWAAGLQFF,TGTGCCAGCAGCCAAGATTGGGCGGCGGGTCTGCAGTTCTTC
TRBJ2-3,NA,14,NA,TRBV11-3,CASSPYQQADTQYF,TGTGCCAGCAGCCCCTACCAACAGGCAGATACGCAGTATTTT
TRBJ2-5,NA,13,NA,TRBV7-9,CASSFSSMETQYF,TGTGCCAGCAGCTTTTCAAGTATGGAGACCCAGTACTTC
TRBJ2-1,once,15,TRBD2,TRBV28,CASGGGSPSHNEQFF,TGTGCCAGCGGCGGCGGGAGCCCCTCCCACAATGAGCAGTTCTTC
TRBJ2-1,NA,10,NA,TRBV20-1,CSARYNEQFF,TGCAGTGCCCGCTACAATGAGCAGTTCTTC
TRBJ2-7,NA,15,TRBD2,TRBV6-5,CASSYWLAGAYEQYF,TGTGCCAGCAGTTACTGGCTAGCGGGGGCCTACGAGCAGTACTTC
TRBJ2-7,NA,15,TRBD1,TRBV28,CASSQLTGVLYEQYF,TGTGCCAGCAGTCAACTGACAGGGGTGCTTTACGAGCAGTACTTC
TRBJ2-7,NA,15,NA,TRBV2,CASRVGVADSYEQYF,TGTGCCAGCAGGGTCGGGGTAGCGGATTCCTACGAGCAGTACTTC
TRBJ2-7,NA,14,TRBD2,TRBV5-1,CASSGTSGAYEQYF,TGCGCCAGCAGCGGTACTAGCGGGGCCTACGAGCAGTACTTC
TRBJ2-7,NA,13,NA,TRBV5-1,CASIGQRPHEQYF,TGCGCCAGCATCGGTCAACGCCCGCACGAGCAGTACTTC
TRBJ2-7,NA,14,NA,TRBV10-2,CASSDGPRPLKQYF,TGCGCCAGCAGTGATGGACCAAGGCCCCTGAAGCAGTACTTC
TRBJ2-3,NA,15,TRBD1,TRBV5-1,CASSLWGQGTDTQYF,TGCGCCAGCAGCTTGTGGGGACAGGGGACAGATACGCAGTATTTT
TRBJ1-1,NA,18,NA,TRBV5-1,CASSLFSAQSRANTEAFF,TGCGCCAGCAGTCTCTTCAGTGCCCAATCCCGAGCGAACACTGAAGCTTTCTTT
TRBJ2-7,NA,13,TRBD2,TRBV30,CAWSRRGSYEQYF,TGTGCCTGGAGCCGACGCGGGAGCTACGAGCAGTACTTC